The clone carrying this T cell receptor beta chain was detected many times. No antigen is known for it. The authors prepared the TCRbeta library with unique molecular identifiers. In TCRdb, the PCR reads were re-called with MiXCR into one record per CDR3 protein. Here the sample spans around 450,000 distinct CDR3 sequences, roughly a tenth being singletons. This entry is derived from a study of T-cell reconstitution after alpha-beta-depleted transplantation in children. V lost 4 bases to trimming and J lost 4 bases, with 12 bases between them. CDR1 SGHRS and CDR2 YFSETQ come from the germline V gene. This CDR3 spans 14 amino acids. Findings of the study overall: Surviving recipient T cells and intrathymic progenitors accounted for some patients' high TCRbeta diversity at day 60. It was newly produced T cells that mostly accounted for T-cell counts and diversity one year after transplant. Expanded graft clones, several hundred of them, were reportedly the source of alpha-beta T cells about two months after transplant.

The material sequenced was PBMCs, taken before TCRalphabeta/CD19-depleted stem cell transplant. The origin of this receptor is a child aged 2 to 10 with inherited bone marrow failure, due to receive a stem cell transplant. J is TRBJ2-1 and V is TRBV5-1; either TRBD1 or TRBD2 may fit D (5 bases each). The CDR3 DNA reads TGCGCCAGCAGCGTGGGACGGCCTTACAATGAGCAGTTCTTC. Its protein is CASSVGRPYNEQFF.